Described below is a single T cell receptor beta chain sequence and its context. The antigen is undetermined. Researchers ran the PCR with 60 Vbeta and 13 Jbeta primers. TCRdb's copy holds only in-frame clones and misses some; the assay was immunoSEQ multiplex PCR. This table holds 150,000 to 200,000 clones, 84% found once. The CDR3 runs to 14 residues. Germline assignment: CDR1 MNHEY and CDR2 SMNVEV (reference sequence). With 6 bases clipped from V and 1 base from J, the junction kept 4 bases outside the gene matches. The entry originates in a study of cytomegalovirus exposure and HLA in healthy donors. Findings and caveats of the study: Many donors carried some public TCRs, although rarity characterized most TCR sequences.

Sequencing was carried out using PBMCs. This clonotype was sampled from a young man in good health and CMV-seronegative. J is TRBJ2-7 and V is TRBV27; 9 positions match TRBD2. In nucleotides, the CDR3 is TGTGCCAGCAGACAAACTAGCGGGTCCTACGAGCAGTACTTC. Amino acids: CASRQTSGSYEQYF.